This entry lists 26 T cell receptor beta chains sequenced from one sample in a study of shared clonotypes between healthy human individuals (TCRdb year 2020). Receptors were amplified or captured by the immunoSEQ multiplex PCR assay. The table was pulled from immuneACCESS by TCRdb, which kept in-frame rearrangements only. Such tables lose some clones; where checked, under half of the loss comes from unresolved V genes, and the rest has no known cause. The table for this sample lists 560,000 or so clones; about 95% of them were counted only once. The top ten clones comprise 0.11% of the sample. CD8 naive samples were obtained by positive selection for CCR7 among CD45RO-negative cells, yielding a CD45RA+CCR7+ population from which TemRA cells were excluded. Material: naive CD8+ T cells sorted from blood. In the paper's terms, the cell subset or site label means: CD45RA+CCR7+. These receptors all come from a woman in her thirties in good health.

The chain employs TRBV6-5 and TRBJ1-2; D gene ambiguous. Trimming took 0 bases from V and 3 from J, leaving 5 bases between them. From germline, CDR1 is MNHEY and CDR2 SVGAGI. CDR3 size: 13 residues. The DNA of the CDR3 is TGTGCCAGCAGTTACTCGGAGGACTATGGCTACACCTTC. Its translation: CASSYSEDYGYTF.

The CDR3, as DNA: TGTGCCAGCAGTTACTTTGGGGCTGGCTACACCTTC. It translates to CASSYFGAGYTF. The chain has TRBV6-5 and TRBJ1-2; maybe TRBD1 (5 bases). This CDR3 is built from 12 residues. Trimming removed 1 base at V and 7 bases at J, with 7 bases between. In germline, CDR1 is MNHEY, CDR2 SVGAGI.

The CDR3 nucleotides read TGTGCCACCAGCAGCGACACAGGTGACCTTGGGGCTTTCTTT. As protein: CATSSDTGDLGAFF. The V gene is TRBV15, the J gene TRBJ1-1, with a tentative D call TRBD1 (5 bases). V was shortened by 3 bases and J by 11 bases, with 19 bases between the two germline ends. Germline V lookup: CDR1 LNHNV, CDR2 YYDKDF (reference sequence). This CDR3 region has 14 residues.

The chain employs TRBV11-3 and TRBJ2-1; TRBD2 is a possible D gene (7 bases). Per germline, CDR1 SGHNT and CDR2 YENEEA. The V end lost 3 bases, the J end lost 9 bases, and 21 bases lay between the germline ends. The CDR3 extends over 16 amino acids. The CDR3 DNA reads TGTGCCAGCAGCTTCACCTGGGGGGCGGGAGACGCTGAGCAGTTCTTC. Translation: CASSFTWGAGDAEQFF.

The V and J genes are TRBV13 and TRBJ2-1, with 8 bases that match TRBD2. Trimming at V came to 2 bases and at J to 8 bases, leaving 8 bases not matched to a gene. This CDR3 has 15 amino acids. Per germline, CDR1 PRHDT and CDR2 FYEKMQ (reference sequence). The CDR3 reads CASSLTGGPFYEQFF. The CDR3 region has the DNA TGTGCCAGCAGCTTAACGGGAGGGCCATTCTATGAGCAGTTCTTC.

The chain employs TRBV2 and TRBJ1-4; D unclear. The CDR3 sequence is 14 residues long. Looked up from germline, CDR1 is SNHLY and CDR2 is FYNNEI. V was pared by 3 bases and J by 5 bases, with 10 bases between. DNA for the CDR3: TGTGCCAGCAGTGATGACCCCCCAAATGAAAAACTGTTTTTT. Its protein is CASSDDPPNEKLFF. The full variable domain, completed using reference TRBV2 and TRBJ1-4, is EPEVTQTPSHQVTQMGQEVILRCVPISNHLYFYWYRQILGQKVEFLVSFYNNEISEKSEIFDDQFSVERPDGSNFTLKIRSTKLEDSAMYFCASSDDPPNEKLFFGSGTQLSVL.

The chain combines TRBV2 with TRBJ1-1, with D perhaps TRBD1 (6 bases). This CDR3 spans 14 amino acids. The germline V gene encodes CDR1 SNHLY and CDR2 FYNNEI. The V end was cut by 3 bases, the J end by 8 bases, with 16 bases between. CDR3 amino acids: CASSEIVEGGEAFF. The CDR3, as DNA: TGTGCCAGCAGTGAGATCGTAGAGGGGGGAGAAGCTTTCTTT.

The chain recombines TRBV27 with TRBJ1-5, with D possibly matching TRBD1 (6 bases). Trimming took 6 bases from V and 5 from J, leaving 11 bases between them. CDR1 and CDR2 from the germline V gene are MNHEY and SMNVEV (reference sequence). This CDR3 has 13 residues. The CDR3 loop is CASREGGDQPQHF. CDR3 DNA sequence: TGTGCCAGCAGGGAGGGGGGGGATCAGCCCCAGCATTTT.

J is TRBJ1-2 and V is TRBV11-2; maybe TRBD1 (6 bases). The CDR3 totals 12 residues. Germline CDR1 and CDR2: SGHAT and FQNNGV. V dropped 3 bases and J dropped 6 bases, with 8 bases sitting between them. The CDR3 sequence: CASSLSGDGYTF. CDR3 DNA: TGTGCCAGCAGCTTGTCAGGGGATGGCTACACCTTC.

The gene calls are TRBV28 and TRBJ2-3; D unclear. Germline V gene sequence: CDR1 MDHEN, CDR2 SYDVKM. The CDR3 is 13 residues long. V was cut by 7 bases and J by 4 bases, with 12 bases left in between. The CDR3 coding sequence is TGTGCCAGCACCCAGGTCGCGGCAGATACGCAGTATTTT. It codes for CASTQVAADTQYF. Full variable domain (rest looked up from reference TRBV28 and TRBJ2-3): DVKVTQSSRYLVKRTGEKVFLECVQDMDHENMFWYRQDPGLGLRLIYFSYDVKMKEKGDIPEGYSVSREKKERFSLILESASTNQTSMYLCASTQVAADTQYFGPGTRLTVL.

The chain recombines TRBV4-1 with TRBJ1-1; D is unresolved. The CDR3 length is 13 residues. V lost 1 base, J lost 1 base, and 4 bases lay in between. Germline V gene sequence: CDR1 MGHRA, CDR2 YSYEKL. The CDR3 DNA reads as TGCGCCAGCAGCCAAGTTTCGAACACTGAAGCTTTCTTT. It specifies CASSQVSNTEAFF.

In its sample, this clone was seen once. This chain connects TRBV10-3 to TRBJ1-5; 7 positions match TRBD1. Germline V lookup: CDR1 ENHRY, CDR2 SYGVKD. CDR3 size: 16 residues. J lost 4 bases, V lost 1 base, and 7 bases had no gene match. The CDR3 region is CAISELRTGPNQPQHF. The CDR3 DNA reads as TGTGCCATCAGTGAGTTAAGGACAGGCCCTAATCAGCCCCAGCATTTT.

The genes are TRBV13 and TRBJ2-5, with TRBD2 matching 12 bases. With V trimmed by 1 base and J by 11 bases, 8 bases remained unmatched. CDR1 and CDR2 (germline): PRHDT, FYEKMQ (reference sequence). This CDR3 has 15 residues. The CDR3 is CASSLVGLAGSLQYF. In DNA, the CDR3 is TGTGCCAGCAGCTTAGTCGGACTAGCGGGATCCCTACAGTACTTC.

The V call is TRBV4-2, the J call TRBJ2-1; the match to TRBD1 covers 9 bases. V trimming: 3 bases; J trimming: 4 bases; junction bases outside the gene matches: 4. The CDR3 totals 15 residues. CDR1 and CDR2 from the germline V gene are LGHNA and YNFKEQ. CDR3 nucleotides: TGTGCCAGCAGCCATGGGGGACAGGGTTACAATGAGCAGTTCTTC. Its translation: CASSHGGQGYNEQFF.

In the case of this clone: The sample contains more than one DNA sequence encoding this CDR3. This chain connects TRBV6-5 to TRBJ2-7; 7 bases line up with TRBD1. Germline V lookup: CDR1 MNHEY, CDR2 SVGAGI. V shed 0 bases and J 6 bases; nucleotides not matched to a gene: 2. This CDR3 spans 13 amino acids. CDR3 sequence: CASSYSGGREQYF. The CDR3 nucleotides read TGTGCCAGCAGTTACTCAGGGGGCCGCGAGCAGTACTTC.

This chain connects TRBV4-1 to TRBJ2-7; TRBD2 aligns across 7 bases. The CDR3 has 13 amino acids. Per germline, CDR1 MGHRA and CDR2 YSYEKL. Trimming took 4 bases from V and 4 from J; bases not matched to a gene: 4. In nucleotides, the CDR3 is TGCGCCAGCAGCCGCCTAGCGGATTACGAGCAGTACTTC. Translation: CASSRLADYEQYF.

V gene TRBV7-9 combines with J gene TRBJ1-5, with D unclear. Germline-derived CDR1 and CDR2 are SEHNR and FQNEAQ (reference sequence). Between the trimmed V and J ends, which lost 5 bases and 6 bases, there was a span of 14 bases. The CDR3 spans 14 residues. The CDR3 is CASSADDAAQPQHF. CDR3 DNA: TGTGCCAGCAGCGCGGACGACGCCGCTCAGCCCCAGCATTTT.

In this sample, this clone turned up once. The genes are TRBV25-1 and TRBJ2-5; 7 positions match TRBD1. Germline trimming cut 2 bases from V and 1 base from J; bases unmatched to any gene: 4. The CDR3 spans 15 residues. From germline, CDR1 is MGHDK and CDR2 SYGVNS. The DNA for the CDR3 is TGTGCCAGCAGTGAACGTGGGACAGTCCAAGAGACCCAGTACTTC. Its protein product is CASSERGTVQETQYF.

DNA for the CDR3: TGTGCCAGCAGTACGCCTAAGACAGCTTCCTACGAGCAGTACTTC. Protein product: CASSTPKTASYEQYF. The chain joins TRBV6-5 to TRBJ2-7, with D possibly being TRBD1 (5 bases). V was shortened by 5 bases and J by 1 base, with 15 bases between the two germline ends. Germline V gene sequence: CDR1 MNHEY, CDR2 SVGAGI. The CDR3 extends over 15 amino acids.

The rearrangement links TRBV14 to TRBJ2-3; tentative D call: TRBD2 (5 bases). Trimming cost V 4 bases and J 2 bases, with 16 bases left between them. The CDR3 runs to 16 residues. Germline assignment: CDR1 SGHDN and CDR2 FVKESK. This CDR3 is CASSRLGPSPTDTQYF. DNA for the CDR3: TGTGCCAGCAGCCGGCTCGGGCCTAGCCCCACAGATACGCAGTATTTT.

V is TRBV2 and J is TRBJ2-2; TRBD2 might be the D (6 bases). The CDR3 runs 14 residues. Deletions cut 5 bases from V and 10 bases from J, with 17 bases between. Germline CDR1 is SNHLY and CDR2 is FYNNEI. The CDR3 DNA reads TGTGCCAGCAGTCAAGGGAACCGGGACTTGGAGCTGTTTTTT. Protein product: CASSQGNRDLELFF.

The DNA for the CDR3 is TGTGCCAGCAGTTTTTATGGGCTAGCGGGAGAGTACGAGCAGTACTTC. Its protein product is CASSFYGLAGEYEQYF. The V gene is TRBV28, the J gene TRBJ2-7; 10 nucleotides line up with TRBD2. V shed 3 bases and J 4 bases; nucleotides not matched to a gene: 9. This CDR3 region has 16 residues. From germline, CDR1 is MDHEN and CDR2 SYDVKM.

This clone appeared a single time. The chain couples TRBV28 to TRBJ2-5, with TRBD1 as a possible D gene (6 bases). V was trimmed by 4 bases and J by 4 bases, leaving 10 bases between them. Germline CDR1 reads MDHEN; CDR2 reads SYDVKM. The CDR3 is made up of 13 amino acids. For the CDR3, the DNA is TGTGCCAGCAGTTCCGGACAGACAGAGACCCAGTACTTC. It is translated as CASSSGQTETQYF.

Comments on this clone: The sample has other DNA sequences that encode this CDR3 too. This chain uses TRBV27 with TRBJ2-7; the D gene is possibly TRBD2 (5 bases). V was clipped by 4 bases and J by 2 bases, with 12 bases between them. This CDR3 is built from 14 residues. CDR1 MNHEY and CDR2 SMNVEV come from the germline V gene (reference sequence). The CDR3 DNA reads TGTGCCAGCAGTTATGCAAGCGGAACCTACGAGCAGTACTTC. It codes for CASSYASGTYEQYF.

CDR3 bases: TGTGCCAGCAGTTTATCGATTAGCCACGAGCAGTACTTC. Protein sequence: CASSLSISHEQYF. The chain couples TRBV27 to TRBJ2-7; D gene ambiguous. V lost 0 bases and J lost 5, with 8 bases in between. Germline lookup yields CDR1 MNHEY and CDR2 SMNVEV (reference sequence). This CDR3 comprises 13 residues.

Note on this clone: At one end the junction does not follow the germline gene, possibly because of a read error. CDR3 coding DNA: TGTGCCAGCAGCTTTATGCGAGGTGGGGAACTGTTTTTT. It encodes CASSFMRGGELFF. The chain recombines TRBV5-8 with TRBJ2-2, with D uncertain. Germline CDR1 SGHTS, CDR2 YDEGEE. The CDR3 loop spans 13 amino acids.